This T cell receptor (beta chain) was documented in a study of blood T cell repertoires in COVID-19. Study-wide context: Nucleic acid was either cDNA or gDNA, and it came from T cells, B-cell-depleted T cells, or PBMCs.

Those enrolled, adults aged roughly 18 to 89 years, came from 20 to 25 US areas. Cohorts were based on clinical histories the participants reported. A case of COVID-19 had been met by exposed participants within 2 weeks before study entry. Assay used: immunoSEQ multiplex PCR; TCRdb lists only in-frame clones, some missing. The data show some 180,000 clones, 70% to 80% seen once. This CDR3 has 16 residues. V lost 2 bases and J lost 4, with 16 bases in between. Per the germline V gene, CDR1 is MNHNS and CDR2 is SASEGT. The sample holds one count of this clone. The rearrangement joins TRBV6-1 to TRBJ2-3; no clear D gene. The sequenced material came from PBMCs or T cells enriched from blood (not recorded which). This clonotype originated in a man between 60 and 75 years old who had been exposed to COVID-19. This CDR3 reads CASSESVGRGADTQYF. The CDR3 nucleotides read TGTGCCAGCAGTGAAAGCGTCGGCAGAGGTGCAGATACGCAGTATTTT.